This T cell receptor beta chain comes out of a study of cytomegalovirus exposure and HLA in healthy donors. Concerning this clone: Its antigen is not identified.

Study-level findings and limits: Sequencing likely produced, as an artifact, a cluster of highly shared sequence variants. Most TCRs appeared rarely, but some public TCRs recurred in many donors. A later analysis by the authors found several of the most significant clusters apparently linked to common viral pathogens. For TCR beta chains, V- and J-gene trimming was later linked to a missense DCLRE1C variant.

A multiplex PCR was run with 60 Vbeta primers and 13 Jbeta primers. The table came from immunoSEQ multiplex PCR; TCRdb's copy has only in-frame clones and leaves some out. The sample yields about 190,000 clones, about 88% seen once. Germline CDR1 is SGDLS and CDR2 is YYNGEE. The CDR3 has 15 amino acids. V was clipped by 2 bases and J by 3 bases, with 11 bases between them. Sequencing was carried out using PBMCs. The receptor's source is a woman aged 25 to 39 in good health and CMV-seronegative. The chain uses TRBV9 and TRBJ2-2; D ambiguous. The chain's CDR3 is CASSVSLEHTGELFF. Here the CDR3 DNA reads TGTGCCAGCAGCGTCAGTTTGGAGCACACCGGGGAGCTGTTTTTT.